This T cell receptor beta chain was captured in a study of blood T cell repertoires in COVID-19. As for the study in general: The United States, Italy and Spain were the sources of the acute and convalescent COVID-19 samples. T cells, B-cell-depleted T cells, or PBMCs supplied cDNA or gDNA.

In the original analysis: From reference gene primer amplification, estimates of nucleated cell counts were derived. Generated by immunoSEQ multiplex PCR, the TCRdb table keeps only in-frame clones and is missing some. V and J calls and clone size are given by that table; D and trimming were obtained from the DNA. The sample contains tens of thousands of clones, approximately 80% of which appear only once. CDR1 and CDR2 from the germline V gene are SGHRS and YFSETQ. Losses at the gene ends were 4 bases for V and 6 bases for J; bases not matched to a gene: 3. This CDR3 is built from 14 residues. The sequence was obtained from a man in his 60s with acute or convalescent COVID-19. The chain recombines TRBV5-1 with TRBJ2-3; 12 bases map to TRBD2. Sequencing was performed on peripheral blood. In nucleotides, the CDR3 is TGCGCCAGCAGCGATGGGACTAGCGGGGATACGCAGTATTTT. Translated: CASSDGTSGDTQYF.